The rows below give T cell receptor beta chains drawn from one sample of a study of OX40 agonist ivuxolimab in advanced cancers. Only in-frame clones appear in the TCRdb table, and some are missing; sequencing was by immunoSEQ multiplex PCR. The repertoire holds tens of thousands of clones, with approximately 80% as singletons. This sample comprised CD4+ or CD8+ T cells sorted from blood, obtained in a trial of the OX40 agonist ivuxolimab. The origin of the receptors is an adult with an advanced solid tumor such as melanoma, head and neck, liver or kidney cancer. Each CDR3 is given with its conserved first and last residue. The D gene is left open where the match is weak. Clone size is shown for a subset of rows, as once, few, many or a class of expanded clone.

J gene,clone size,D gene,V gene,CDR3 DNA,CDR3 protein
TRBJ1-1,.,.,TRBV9,TGTGCCAGCAGCGTTACGGAACTGAACACTGAAGCTTTCTTT,CASSVTELNTEAFF
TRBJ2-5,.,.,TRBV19,TGTGCCAGTAGTATTAATCAGGGAGAGACCCAGTACTTC,CASSINQGETQYF
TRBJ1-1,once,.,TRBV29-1,TGCAGCGTGGTTACAGGGAAAACTGAAGCTTTCTTT,CSVVTGKTEAFF
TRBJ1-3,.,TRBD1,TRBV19,TGTGCCAGTAGTAAAACTTTCCTACCGGGACAGGGTTCTGGAAACACCATATATTTT,CASSKTFLPGQGSGNTIYF
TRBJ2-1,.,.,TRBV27,TGTGCCAGCAGTCCTACGATGGGGTACGATGAGCAGTTCTTC,CASSPTMGYDEQFF
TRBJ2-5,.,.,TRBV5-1,TGCGCCAGCAGCTCCTCGGATACTTCCCAAGAGACCCAGTACTTC,CASSSSDTSQETQYF
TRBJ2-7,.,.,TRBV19,TGTGCCAGTAGTATCCCCGGCCGCGGGCACGAGCAGTACTTC,CASSIPGRGHEQYF
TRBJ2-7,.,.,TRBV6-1,TGTGCCAGCAGTGTGACCCCCTTGGCGGCCCCTGAGCAGTACTTC,CASSVTPLAAPEQYF
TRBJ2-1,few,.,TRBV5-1,TGCGCCAGCAGCTTTACAGGGGGGGTCGGTGAGCAGTTCTTC,CASSFTGGVGEQFF
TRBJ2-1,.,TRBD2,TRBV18,TGTGCCAGCTCACAACTAGCGACTAATGAGCAGTTCTTC,CASSQLATNEQFF
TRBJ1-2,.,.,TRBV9,TGTGCCAGCAGACTAGGTCTCTACGGGGGCTACACCTTC,CASRLGLYGGYTF
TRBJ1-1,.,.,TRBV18,TGTGCCAGCTCACCTAAGACGGGAATGAACACTGAAGCTTTCTTT,CASSPKTGMNTEAFF
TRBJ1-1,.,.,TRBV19,TGTGCCAGTAGTATTCCAGGGGCGGAAGGTGAAGCTTTCTTT,CASSIPGAEGEAFF
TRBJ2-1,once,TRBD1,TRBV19,TGTGCCAGTAGTATAGGACAGGGTGTAACTTCGGACAATGAGCAGTTCTTC,CASSIGQGVTSDNEQFF
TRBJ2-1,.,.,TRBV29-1,TGCAGCGCCTTTACTAGCAGTGCCTACAATGAGCAGTTCTTC,CSAFTSSAYNEQFF
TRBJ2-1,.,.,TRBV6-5,TGTGCCAGCACCGACGAGTACAATGAGCAGTTCTTC,CASTDEYNEQFF
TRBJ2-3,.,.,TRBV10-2,TGCGCCAGCAGTGAAAGGCGACTCGAGGTGGATACGCAGTATTTT,CASSERRLEVDTQYF
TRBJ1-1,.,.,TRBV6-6,TGTGCCGGGGGGGAGGGGTCTGAAGCTTTCTTT,CAGGEGSEAFF
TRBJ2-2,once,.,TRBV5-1,TGCGCCAGCAGCCCAGGACTGAACACCGGGGAGCTGTTTTTT,CASSPGLNTGELFF
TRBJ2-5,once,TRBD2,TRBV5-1,TGCGCCAGCAGCCGAAAGAGGACTAGCGGGAGCGCCGGGGGAGAGACCCAGTACTTC,CASSRKRTSGSAGGETQYF
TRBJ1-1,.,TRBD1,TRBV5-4,TGTGCCAGCAGCTTGGTCTCAGGGGGCAGGGTTGAAGCTTTCTTT,CASSLVSGGRVEAFF
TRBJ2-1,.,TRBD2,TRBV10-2,TGCGCCAGCAGATTGACTAGCGGGGGGGGCAATGAGCAGTTCTTC,CASRLTSGGGNEQFF
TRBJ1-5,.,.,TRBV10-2,TGCGCCAGCAGTGAGGGGAGGGCGGCCCAGCATTTT,CASSEGRAAQHF
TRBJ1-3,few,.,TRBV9,TGTGCCAGCAGCGTTTTTTTCAACGCGGACGTATCCTCTGGAAACACCATATATTTT,CASSVFFNADVSSGNTIYF
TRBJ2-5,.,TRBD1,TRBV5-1,TGCGCCAGCAGCGGAGGGACAGGTCAAGAGACCCAGTACTTC,CASSGGTGQETQYF
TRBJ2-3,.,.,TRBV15,TGTGCCACCAGCAGAGATACCCAGCGGAACACAGATACGCAGTATTTT,CATSRDTQRNTDTQYF
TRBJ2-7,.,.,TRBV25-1,TGTGCCAGCGCCACAGGGAGCGAGCAGTACTTC,CASATGSEQYF
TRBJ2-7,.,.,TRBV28,TGTGCCAGCAGTTTTGTAGGGGGCTCCTACGAGCAGTACTTC,CASSFVGGSYEQYF
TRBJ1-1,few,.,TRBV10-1,TGCGCCAGCAGTGATAGAGCGAACACTGAAGCTTTCTTT,CASSDRANTEAFF
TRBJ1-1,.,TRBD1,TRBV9,TGTGCCAGCAGCGTAGTCGGAATTGGGCAGGGGGACACTGAAGCTTTCTTT,CASSVVGIGQGDTEAFF